Each of the 30 T cell receptor beta chains below was sequenced from the same sample in a study of cytotoxic CD8 clonotypes in ibrutinib-treated CLL. Measured with immunoSEQ multiplex PCR; TCRdb has only the in-frame clones, and not every one. This repertoire shows 130,000 or so clones, roughly 80% found once; its top ten account for roughly a quarter. Sequenced material: PBMCs, taken after 12 months of ibrutinib treatment. These receptors were taken from a human donor with chronic lymphocytic leukemia.

This clone was seen just once. The chain couples TRBV7-3 to TRBJ2-7; D may be TRBD2 (6 bases). The CDR3 sequence is 14 residues long. Germline CDR1 SGHTA, CDR2 FQGTGA. The V gene lost 2 bases and the J gene lost 3 bases, with 11 bases spanning the gap. The CDR3 DNA follows: TGTGCCAGCAGCTTAGGATTGACTAGCTACGAGCAGTACTTC. This codes for CASSLGLTSYEQYF.

The V and J genes are TRBV5-1 and TRBJ1-1; a possible D gene is TRBD1 (5 bases). Trimming removed 4 bases from V and 10 bases from J, with 26 bases in between. Germline-derived CDR1 and CDR2 are SGHRS and YFSETQ. CDR3 length: 16 amino acids. The CDR3 sequence: CASSLRQSEGTSGAFF. In DNA form, the CDR3 reads TGCGCCAGCAGCCTTCGACAGTCGGAGGGAACCAGTGGAGCTTTCTTT.

The chain carries TRBV4-1 and TRBJ2-7, with D uncertain. The CDR3 spans 14 residues. The V and J ends lost 4 bases and 0 bases respectively, with 10 bases between them. From germline, CDR1 is MGHRA and CDR2 YSYEKL. The CDR3 is CASSPEWVSYEQYF. Written as DNA, the CDR3 is TGCGCCAGCAGCCCAGAATGGGTCTCCTACGAGCAGTACTTC.

This clone was counted a few times. The chain combines TRBV7-9 with TRBJ2-7; 11 bases agree with TRBD2. The CDR3 runs to 16 residues. V lost 1 base to trimming and J lost 3 bases; unmatched junction nucleotides: 5. The germline gives CDR1 SEHNR, CDR2 FQNEAQ (reference sequence). CDR3: CASSLGLAGLHYEQYF. The CDR3 bases are TGTGCCAGCAGCTTAGGACTAGCGGGGCTCCACTACGAGCAGTACTTC.

This sequence joins TRBV14 and TRBJ2-3; D unclear. There are 16 residues in the CDR3. V lost 1 base, J lost 4 bases, and 15 bases lay in between. Germline CDR1 and CDR2: SGHDN and FVKESK. The CDR3: CASSQAWYFASDTQYF. As DNA, the CDR3 is TGTGCCAGCAGCCAAGCTTGGTACTTTGCATCAGATACGCAGTATTTT.

This chain links TRBV27 with TRBJ2-7; 8 bases map to TRBD1. The CDR3 covers 13 residues. Germline CDR1 reads MNHEY; CDR2 reads SMNVEV (reference sequence). The V segment lost 6 bases and the J segment 2 bases; nucleotides outside the gene matches: 3. CDR3 in DNA: TGTGCCAGCAGGAGACAGGGGACCTACGAGCAGTACTTC. Protein product: CASRRQGTYEQYF.

This clone was recorded a few times. This chain uses TRBV9 with TRBJ1-1; D call uncertain. This CDR3 has 13 residues. V lost 0 bases and J 1 base, leaving 4 bases between the germline ends. Germline lookup yields CDR1 SGDLS and CDR2 YYNGEE. CDR3 sequence reads: CASSVVRNTEAFF. In DNA form, the CDR3 reads TGTGCCAGCAGCGTAGTGAGGAACACTGAAGCTTTCTTT.

This clone was seen only once. V and J are TRBV27 and TRBJ2-5; 7 bases match TRBD2. The V segment lost 3 bases and the J segment 6 bases; nucleotides outside the gene matches: 13. The CDR3 is 16 amino acids. In germline, CDR1 is MNHEY, CDR2 SMNVEV (reference sequence). This CDR3 is CASSFYSRGGLKTQYF. DNA for the CDR3: TGTGCCAGCAGTTTTTACTCCCGCGGGGGTCTAAAGACCCAGTACTTC.

The chain joins TRBV5-5 to TRBJ1-3; D is uncertain. Trimming removed 1 base at V and 0 bases at J, with 11 bases between. CDR3 length: 16 amino acids. Germline V CDR1 and CDR2: SGHKS, YYEKEE (reference sequence). The CDR3 protein is CASSLSQANSGNTIYF. The DNA for the CDR3 is TGTGCCAGCAGCTTGAGCCAGGCGAACTCTGGAAACACCATATATTTT.

Turning to this clone: The sample carries other DNA sequences with the same CDR3. The chain recombines TRBV19 with TRBJ2-7; D gene ambiguous. The V end lost 5 bases, the J end lost 0 bases, and 8 bases lay between the germline ends. The CDR3 consists of 13 residues. Looked up from germline, CDR1 is LNHDA and CDR2 is SQIVND (reference sequence). The CDR3 DNA follows: TGTGCCAGTAGTCGAGGACCCTCCTACGAGCAGTACTTC. Protein: CASSRGPSYEQYF.

This chain uses TRBV15 with TRBJ2-7; unclear D gene. This CDR3 is built from 14 residues. The germline V and J ends were trimmed by 0 bases and 3 bases, with 9 bases remaining between them. The germline V gene has CDR1 LNHNV and CDR2 YYDKDF (reference sequence). Written as DNA, the CDR3 is TGTGCCACCAGCAGAGAAAGGCCGATCTACGAGCAGTACTTC. Amino acid sequence: CATSRERPIYEQYF.

This clone showed up just once. This rearrangement joins TRBV28 to TRBJ2-2; 7 nucleotides match TRBD2. Per the germline V gene, CDR1 is MDHEN and CDR2 is SYDVKM. The CDR3 totals 14 residues. V shed 8 bases, J shed 2 bases, and the junction held 5 bases outside the gene matches. This CDR3 reads CASGRDYNTGELFF. CDR3 sequence (DNA): TGTGCCAGCGGCCGGGACTATAACACCGGGGAGCTGTTTTTT.

V gene TRBV28 combines with J gene TRBJ2-7; 10 bases match TRBD2. V trimming: 3 bases; J trimming: 5 bases; junction bases outside the gene matches: 16. The CDR3 totals 18 residues. Germline CDR1 and CDR2: MDHEN and SYDVKM. CDR3: CASSLFRAGGRFGHEQYF. In nucleotides, the CDR3 is TGTGCCAGCAGTTTGTTCCGAGCGGGAGGGCGCTTTGGCCACGAGCAGTACTTC. The whole variable domain, filled in from reference TRBV28 and TRBJ2-7, reads DVKVTQSSRYLVKRTGEKVFLECVQDMDHENMFWYRQDPGLGLRLIYFSYDVKMKEKGDIPEGYSVSREKKERFSLILESASTNQTSMYLCASSLFRAGGRFGHEQYFGPGTRLTVT.

J is TRBJ1-6 and V is TRBV6-6; D is undetermined. V lost 6 bases and J 10 bases, leaving 13 bases between the germline ends. The CDR3 covers 13 residues. Germline V gene data show CDR1 as MNHNY and CDR2 as SVGAGI (reference sequence). CDR3 sequence reads: CASSSNWASPLHF. For the CDR3, the DNA is TGTGCCAGCAGCTCGAACTGGGCCTCACCCCTCCACTTT.

This rearrangement joins TRBV7-2 to TRBJ1-4, with D possibly matching TRBD1 (5 bases). Between the trimmed V and J ends, which lost 1 base and 2 bases, there was a span of 8 bases. This CDR3 is 15 amino acids long. Per the germline V gene, CDR1 is SGHTA and CDR2 is FQGNSA. CDR3 DNA: TGTGCCAGCAGCTTAGGGGGCCTCACTAATGAAAAACTGTTTTTT. This translates into CASSLGGLTNEKLFF.

The chain is built from TRBV10-3 and TRBJ1-1; the match to TRBD1 covers 8 bases. Germline loops: CDR1 ENHRY, CDR2 SYGVKD. The CDR3 spans 15 residues. Trimming removed 7 bases from V and 7 bases from J; junction bases left unmatched: 14. CDR3 coding DNA: TGTGCCATCACCACGAACCAAGGACAGGGCGGTGAAGCTTTCTTT. Amino acids: CAITTNQGQGGEAFF.

A few counts support this clone. The rearrangement joins TRBV6-5 to TRBJ2-2; unclear D gene. The V end was cut by 6 bases, the J end by 3 bases, with 8 bases between. Germline CDR1 MNHEY, CDR2 SVGAGI. CDR3 length: 13 amino acids. The CDR3 spells CASSFGYTGELFF. CDR3 nucleotides: TGTGCCAGCAGCTTCGGCTACACCGGGGAGCTGTTTTTT.

The V and J genes are TRBV7-8 and TRBJ2-7, with D possibly TRBD1 on 5 matching bases. V dropped 0 bases and J dropped 2 bases, with 8 bases sitting between them. CDR1 and CDR2 from the germline V gene are SGHVS and FQNEAQ. This CDR3 spans 14 amino acids. The CDR3 here is CASSLAAGPYEQYF. CDR3 in DNA: TGTGCCAGCAGCTTAGCAGCAGGGCCCTACGAGCAGTACTTC.

CDR3 protein: CASRGQGGFGYTF. The CDR3 region has the DNA TGTGCCAGCAGGGGACAGGGGGGGTTTGGCTACACCTTC. This chain uses TRBV28 with TRBJ1-2; 11 nucleotides align to TRBD1. V was pared by 6 bases and J by 7 bases, with 4 bases of the junction left unmatched. CDR1 and CDR2 from the germline V gene are MDHEN and SYDVKM. CDR3 length equals 13 residues.

The sample holds a few counts of this clone. This chain joins TRBV5-1 and TRBJ1-3; D is unresolved. This CDR3 comprises 14 residues. The germline CDR1 and CDR2 sequences are SGHRS and YFSETQ. V lost 7 bases and J lost 1, with 12 bases in between. This CDR3 is CASGSPESGNTIYF. The CDR3 DNA is TGCGCCAGCGGGAGTCCAGAATCTGGAAACACCATATATTTT.

This clone turned up a few times. The rearrangement joins TRBV28 to TRBJ2-6; the D gene is possibly TRBD1 (6 bases). V lost 7 bases and J 0 bases, leaving 10 bases between the germline ends. This CDR3 region has 15 residues. CDR1 and CDR2 from the germline V gene are MDHEN and SYDVKM. CDR3 amino acids: CASTGASSGANVLTF. CDR3 coding DNA: TGTGCCAGCACAGGGGCCAGCTCTGGGGCCAACGTCCTGACTTTC.

The rearrangement links TRBV25-1 to TRBJ1-1, with D unresolved. CDR1 and CDR2 (germline): MGHDK, SYGVNS. Trimming removed 1 base from V and 10 bases from J, with 10 bases in between. The CDR3 is 12 amino acids. CDR3 coding DNA: TGTGCCAGCAGTGAATGGGTGCTTGGAGCTTTCTTT. Protein sequence: CASSEWVLGAFF.

CDR3 region: CAISSPEAGVKYEQYF. CDR3 coding DNA: TGTGCCATCAGTTCCCCGGAAGCGGGAGTAAAGTACGAGCAGTACTTC. The genes are TRBV10-3 and TRBJ2-7; TRBD2 matches 8 bases. With V trimmed by 5 bases and J by 4 bases, 13 bases remained unmatched. Germline CDR1 is ENHRY and CDR2 is SYGVKD. The CDR3 loop spans 16 amino acids.

V gene TRBV18 combines with J gene TRBJ2-3; 10 bases agree with TRBD2. This CDR3 contains 17 residues. V lost 3 bases, J lost 4 bases, and 10 bases stayed unmatched. Germline CDR1 reads KGHSH; CDR2 reads LQKENI. The CDR3 nucleotides read TGTGCCAGCTCACCGAGCGGGGGGGTCTACGCGGCAGATACGCAGTATTTT. It codes for CASSPSGGVYAADTQYF.

This sequence joins TRBV11-1 and TRBJ2-7; 7 bases align to TRBD2. Germline CDR1 is SGHAT and CDR2 is FQDESV (reference sequence). V shed 5 bases, J shed 1 base, and the junction held 5 bases outside the gene matches. The CDR3 sequence is 14 residues long. Here the CDR3 reads CASSPRGGSYEQYF. The CDR3 nucleotides read TGTGCCAGCAGCCCAAGGGGAGGGTCCTACGAGCAGTACTTC.

This clone showed up just once. V gene TRBV6-6 combines with J gene TRBJ2-3; 8 bases are shared with TRBD2. The junction had 5 bases not matched to a gene; V was cut back by 3 bases and J by 6 bases. This CDR3 contains 14 residues. Per the germline V gene, CDR1 is MNHNY and CDR2 is SVGAGI (reference sequence). The CDR3 region is CASSYLAGGDTQYF. Written as DNA, the CDR3 is TGTGCCAGCAGTTATCTAGCGGGCGGGGATACGCAGTATTTT.

This clone has more than one count but fewer than ten. The chain has TRBV19 and TRBJ1-5; 7 nucleotides line up with TRBD1. This CDR3 spans 15 amino acids. Germline CDR1 LNHDA, CDR2 SQIVND (reference sequence). V lost 3 bases, J lost 0 bases, and 2 bases stayed unmatched. The CDR3 region is CASSIDRDSNQPQHF. CDR3 nucleotides: TGTGCCAGTAGTATCGACAGGGATAGCAATCAGCCCCAGCATTTT. Drawing the rest from reference TRBV19 and TRBJ1-5, the complete variable domain is DGGITQSPKYLFRKEGQNVTLSCEQNLNHDAMYWYRQDPGQGLRLIYYSQIVNDFQKGDIAEGYSVSREKKESFPLTVTSAQKNPTAFYLCASSIDRDSNQPQHFGDGTRLSIL.

The V call is TRBV5-1, the J call TRBJ1-1; D may be TRBD1 (6 bases). The ends were cut back, 4 bases at V and 0 bases at J, with 7 bases in the middle. CDR3 length: 13 residues. Germline V lookup: CDR1 SGHRS, CDR2 YFSETQ. CDR3 coding DNA: TGCGCCAGCAGCGGACAGCTGAACACTGAAGCTTTCTTT. This sequence encodes CASSGQLNTEAFF.

The rearrangement uses TRBV7-8 and TRBJ2-5, with 8 positions matching TRBD2. This CDR3 contains 14 residues. In germline, CDR1 is SGHVS, CDR2 FQNEAQ. Unmatched junction bases numbered 4, after V lost 3 bases and J lost 4 bases. DNA for the CDR3: TGTGCCAGCAGCTTCGGGGGGGTGGGAGAGACCCAGTACTTC. Translating gives CASSFGGVGETQYF.

The chain is built from TRBV28 and TRBJ1-3; D perhaps matches TRBD1 (6 bases). Looked up from germline, CDR1 is MDHEN and CDR2 is SYDVKM. Trimming took off 8 bases at V and 2 bases at J, with 19 bases between the two ends. The CDR3 loop spans 16 amino acids. For the CDR3, the DNA is TGTGCCAGCGGTAGTTACAGGGTTCTGGCTGGAAACACCATATATTTT. It translates to CASGSYRVLAGNTIYF.